Listed below are T cell receptor beta chains from one sample, sequenced in a study of blood T cell repertoires in COVID-19. TCRdb keeps only in-frame clones here, not all; method: immunoSEQ multiplex PCR. The repertoire includes about 220,000 clones, 82% of them detected once, and 3.6% sits in the top ten. Sample: peripheral blood. Receptors were obtained from a woman at least 80 years old with acute or convalescent COVID-19. The CDR3 runs from the conserved cysteine through the conserved F or W. The D gene is left open where the match is weak. Clone size, where shown, is once, few, many, or a class for clones that have expanded.

clone size: NA; D gene: TRBD1; J gene: TRBJ1-4; V gene: TRBV4-1; CDR3 length: 19; CDR3 protein: CASSQEPRQGAATNEKLFF; CDR3 DNA: TGCGCCAGCAGCCAAGAACCCCGACAGGGCGCCGCAACTAATGAAAAACTGTTTTTT
clone size: NA; D gene: NA; J gene: TRBJ1-2; V gene: TRBV19; CDR3 length: 14; CDR3 protein: CASTPGTGNYGYTF; CDR3 DNA: TGTGCCAGTACCCCCGGAACGGGGAACTATGGCTACACCTTC
clone size: NA; D gene: NA; J gene: TRBJ1-2; V gene: TRBV12-3/TRBV12-4; CDR3 length: 13; CDR3 protein: CASATEEGYGYTF; CDR3 DNA: TGTGCCAGCGCAACCGAGGAGGGCTATGGCTACACCTTC
clone size: NA; D gene: TRBD1; J gene: TRBJ1-5; V gene: TRBV3-1/TRBV3-2; CDR3 length: 15; CDR3 protein: CASSQDAGGGQPQHF; CDR3 DNA: TGTGCCAGCAGCCAAGACGCAGGGGGCGGTCAGCCCCAGCATTTT
clone size: few; D gene: TRBD1; J gene: TRBJ2-1; V gene: TRBV7-6; CDR3 length: 14; CDR3 protein: CASSQWTGDNEQFF; CDR3 DNA: TGTGCCAGCAGCCAGTGGACAGGGGACAATGAGCAGTTCTTC
clone size: NA; D gene: TRBD1; J gene: TRBJ1-5; V gene: TRBV19; CDR3 length: 15; CDR3 protein: CATWGTEGLNQPQHF; CDR3 DNA: TGTGCCACCTGGGGGACAGAGGGCCTTAATCAGCCCCAGCATTTT
clone size: NA; D gene: TRBD1; J gene: TRBJ2-3; V gene: TRBV11-3; CDR3 length: 16; CDR3 protein: CASSLAGQGALDTQYF; CDR3 DNA: TGTGCCAGCAGCTTAGCGGGACAGGGGGCGCTTGATACGCAGTATTTT
clone size: once; D gene: TRBD1; J gene: TRBJ1-1; V gene: TRBV29-1; CDR3 length: 16; CDR3 protein: CSVVRDRAATTREAFF; CDR3 DNA: TGCAGCGTCGTTCGGGACAGGGCCGCAACAACCCGTGAAGCTTTCTTT
clone size: few; D gene: NA; J gene: TRBJ1-2; V gene: TRBV5-1; CDR3 length: 15; CDR3 protein: CASSLERGGDYGYTF; CDR3 DNA: TGCGCCAGCAGCTTGGAAAGGGGAGGTGACTATGGCTACACCTTC
clone size: NA; D gene: NA; J gene: TRBJ1-5; V gene: TRBV3-1/TRBV3-2; CDR3 length: 14; CDR3 protein: CASSHRGGNQPQHF; CDR3 DNA: TGTGCCAGCAGCCATCGGGGGGGCAATCAGCCCCAGCATTTT
clone size: NA; D gene: NA; J gene: TRBJ2-1; V gene: TRBV5-1; CDR3 length: 14; CDR3 protein: CASSQEHGGNEQFF; CDR3 DNA: TGCGCCAGCTCCCAGGAGCATGGGGGGAATGAGCAGTTCTTC
clone size: NA; D gene: TRBD1; J gene: TRBJ1-6; V gene: TRBV18; CDR3 length: 18; CDR3 protein: CASSPFNGQGLLNSPLHF; CDR3 DNA: TGTGCCAGCTCACCATTTAACGGACAGGGGCTTCTCAATTCACCCCTCCACTTT
clone size: NA; D gene: NA; J gene: TRBJ1-1; V gene: TRBV18; CDR3 length: 13; CDR3 protein: CASSQGQNTEAFF; CDR3 DNA: TGTGCCAGCTCACAAGGACAGAACACTGAAGCTTTCTTT
clone size: few; D gene: NA; J gene: TRBJ2-1; V gene: TRBV6-1; CDR3 length: 18; CDR3 protein: CASSETPPGQSSYNEQFF; CDR3 DNA: TGTGCCAGCAGTGAAACCCCTCCGGGACAAAGCTCCTACAATGAGCAGTTCTTC
clone size: NA; D gene: TRBD2; J gene: TRBJ2-7; V gene: TRBV3-1/TRBV3-2; CDR3 length: 14; CDR3 protein: CASSTAGGRNEQYF; CDR3 DNA: TGTGCCAGCTCTACAGCCGGGGGGAGGAACGAGCAGTACTTC
clone size: once; D gene: NA; J gene: TRBJ2-1; V gene: TRBV7-9; CDR3 length: 12; CDR3 protein: CASSLDQGIEFF; CDR3 DNA: TGTGCCAGCAGCTTAGATCAGGGGATAGAGTTCTTC
clone size: NA; D gene: NA; J gene: TRBJ2-3; V gene: TRBV9; CDR3 length: 14; CDR3 protein: CASSVAGSTDTQYF; CDR3 DNA: TGTGCCAGCAGCGTAGCAGGGAGCACAGATACGCAGTATTTT
clone size: NA; D gene: NA; J gene: TRBJ1-1; V gene: TRBV9; CDR3 length: 12; CDR3 protein: CASSERDTEAFF; CDR3 DNA: TGTGCCAGCAGCGAACGGGACACTGAAGCTTTCTTT
clone size: NA; D gene: NA; J gene: TRBJ1-3; V gene: TRBV2; CDR3 length: 16; CDR3 protein: CASSPRTRYSGNTIYF; CDR3 DNA: TGTGCCAGCAGCCCCCGGACTCGCTACTCTGGAAACACCATATATTTT
clone size: NA; D gene: NA; J gene: TRBJ1-1; V gene: TRBV2; CDR3 length: 14; CDR3 protein: CASRSTNMNTEAFF; CDR3 DNA: TGTGCCAGCAGATCGACAAATATGAACACTGAAGCTTTCTTT
clone size: NA; D gene: NA; J gene: TRBJ2-5; V gene: TRBV9; CDR3 length: 14; CDR3 protein: CASSVTPGKETQYF; CDR3 DNA: TGTGCCAGCAGCGTAACCCCAGGGAAAGAGACCCAGTACTTC